This T cell receptor beta chain was documented in a study of OX40 agonist ivuxolimab in advanced cancers. Study overall: Every 2 weeks, patients received ivuxolimab intravenously, dosed at 0.01 to 10 mg/kg. Overall study findings and caveats: Compared with others, partial responders at 0.1-3.0 mg/kg displayed clonal expansion among the lowest. At 0.1 to 3.0 mg/kg, clonal expansion of CD4+ and CD8+ blood T cells had occurred by week 6. CD8+ T cells were the subset that, on average, had more expanded clones than CD4+.

The V gene's germline CDR1 is SNHLY and CDR2 FYNNEI. CDR3 length equals 18 residues. Deletions cut 1 base from V and 5 bases from J, with 22 bases between. Repertoires were generated with immunoSEQ multiplex PCR, while TCRdb's copy carries only in-frame clones and drops some. The sample contains roughly 58,000 clones, roughly 89% of which appear only once. Regarding this clone: The antigen remains undetermined.

This clonotype was sampled from an adult with an advanced solid tumor such as melanoma, head and neck, liver or kidney cancer. Sequenced material: CD4+ or CD8+ T cells sorted from blood, taken in a trial of the OX40 agonist ivuxolimab. V gene TRBV2 combines with J gene TRBJ2-3; TRBD2 is a possible D gene (7 bases). This CDR3 is CASSEGVEGGGPQDTQYF. The CDR3 DNA is TGTGCCAGCAGTGAAGGGGTCGAAGGGGGAGGGCCACAAGATACGCAGTATTTT.